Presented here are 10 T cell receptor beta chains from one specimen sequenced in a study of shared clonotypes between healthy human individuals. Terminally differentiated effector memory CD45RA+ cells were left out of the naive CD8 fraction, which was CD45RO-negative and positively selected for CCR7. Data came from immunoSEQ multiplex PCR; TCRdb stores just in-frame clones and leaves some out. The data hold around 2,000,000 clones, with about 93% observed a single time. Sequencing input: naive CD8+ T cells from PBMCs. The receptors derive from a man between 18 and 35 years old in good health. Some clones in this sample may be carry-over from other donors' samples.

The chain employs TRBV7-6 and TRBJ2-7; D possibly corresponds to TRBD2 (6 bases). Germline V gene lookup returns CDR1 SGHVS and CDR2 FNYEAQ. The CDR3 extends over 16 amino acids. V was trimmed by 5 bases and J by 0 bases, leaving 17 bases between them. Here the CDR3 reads CASSHLKVSGSYEQYF. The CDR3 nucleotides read TGTGCCAGCAGCCATCTCAAAGTTAGCGGCTCCTACGAGCAGTACTTC.

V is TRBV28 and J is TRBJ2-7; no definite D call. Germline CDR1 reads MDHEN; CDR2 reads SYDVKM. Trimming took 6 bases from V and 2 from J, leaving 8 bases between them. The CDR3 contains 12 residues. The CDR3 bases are TGTGCCAGCAGAGAGGCCCCCTACGAGCAGTACTTC. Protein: CASREAPYEQYF.

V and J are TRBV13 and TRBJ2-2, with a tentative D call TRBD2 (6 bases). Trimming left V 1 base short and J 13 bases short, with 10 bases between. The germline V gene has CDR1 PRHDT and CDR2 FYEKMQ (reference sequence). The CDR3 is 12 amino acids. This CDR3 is CASSLDLGRLFF. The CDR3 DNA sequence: TGTGCCAGCAGCTTAGACCTCGGGAGGCTGTTTTTT.

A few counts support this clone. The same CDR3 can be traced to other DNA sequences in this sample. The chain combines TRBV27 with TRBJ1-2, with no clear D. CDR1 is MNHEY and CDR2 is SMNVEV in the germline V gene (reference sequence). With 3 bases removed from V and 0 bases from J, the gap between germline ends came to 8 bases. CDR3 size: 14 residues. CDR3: CASSLGGSNYGYTF. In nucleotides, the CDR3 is TGTGCCAGCAGTTTGGGCGGATCTAACTATGGCTACACCTTC.

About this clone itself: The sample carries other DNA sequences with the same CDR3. The CDR3 sequence: CASGGSNQPQHF. Here the CDR3 DNA reads TGTGCCAGTGGGGGGAGCAATCAGCCCCAGCATTTT. This chain links TRBV27 with TRBJ1-5; D is possibly TRBD1 (5 bases). Germline V CDR1 and CDR2: MNHEY, SMNVEV (reference sequence). Trimming cost V 9 bases and J 1 base, with 7 bases left between them. There are 12 residues in the CDR3.

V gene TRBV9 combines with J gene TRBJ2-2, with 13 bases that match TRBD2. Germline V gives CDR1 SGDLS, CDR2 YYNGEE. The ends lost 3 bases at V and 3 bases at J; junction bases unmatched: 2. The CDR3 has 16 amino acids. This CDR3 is CASSGTSGRDTGELFF. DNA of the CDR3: TGTGCCAGCAGCGGAACTAGCGGGAGGGACACCGGGGAGCTGTTTTTT. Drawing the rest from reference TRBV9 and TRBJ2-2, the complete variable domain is DSGVTQTPKHLITATGQRVTLRCSPRSGDLSVYWYQQSLDQGLQFLIQYYNGEERAKGNILERFSAQQFPDLHSELNLSSLELGDSALYFCASSGTSGRDTGELFFGEGSRLTVL.

The CDR3 sequence is CASSLWGGFGTEAFF. CDR3 nucleotides: TGTGCCAGCAGCCTTTGGGGAGGGTTTGGCACTGAAGCTTTCTTT. The chain uses TRBV9 and TRBJ1-1; D is ambiguous. CDR3 size: 15 residues. Germline assignment: CDR1 SGDLS and CDR2 YYNGEE. Trimming removed 4 bases at V and 4 bases at J, with 17 bases between.

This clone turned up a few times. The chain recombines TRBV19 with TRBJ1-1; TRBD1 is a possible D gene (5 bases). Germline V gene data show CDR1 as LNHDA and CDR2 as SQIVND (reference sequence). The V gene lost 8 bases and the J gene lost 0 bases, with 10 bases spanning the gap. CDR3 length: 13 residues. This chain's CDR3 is CASAGRMNTEAFF. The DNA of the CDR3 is TGTGCCAGTGCGGGACGGATGAACACTGAAGCTTTCTTT.

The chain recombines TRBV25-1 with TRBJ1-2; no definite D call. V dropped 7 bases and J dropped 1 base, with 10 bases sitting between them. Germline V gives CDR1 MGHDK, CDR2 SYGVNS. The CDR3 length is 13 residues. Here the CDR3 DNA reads TGTGCCAGCACCTTAGATAATAACTATGGCTACACCTTC. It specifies CASTLDNNYGYTF.

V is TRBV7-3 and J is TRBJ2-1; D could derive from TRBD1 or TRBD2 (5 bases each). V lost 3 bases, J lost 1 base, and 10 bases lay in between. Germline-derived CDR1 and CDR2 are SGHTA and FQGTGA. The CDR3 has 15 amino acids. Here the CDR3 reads CASSFQGGSYNEQFF. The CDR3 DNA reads TGTGCCAGCAGCTTCCAGGGCGGGTCCTACAATGAGCAGTTCTTC.